The T cell receptor beta chain under discussion was sequenced for a study of regulatory T cells in long-lasting Graves disease. Details on this clonotype: A much more abundant neighbour one base away suggests this may be a read error.

Time point noted: newly diagnosed GD, antithyroid drugs for less than 3 months. After RNA was extracted from PBMCs, the TCR library was made from it. To make TCR beta libraries, researchers used iRepertoire HTBI primers and Arm-PCR of CDR3 regions. TCRdb passed the multiplex PCR reads through MiXCR, listing each CDR3 protein once. The data hold over 200,000 distinct CDR3 sequences, with approximately 20% observed a single time. Germline CDR1 and CDR2: SGHRS and YFSETQ. The CDR3 runs to 19 residues. These sequences were also reported in another study, on T cells in Graves' hyperthyroidism and ophthalmopathy.

Here the sequenced sample was peripheral blood mononuclear cells (PBMCs), taken at new diagnosis, from a patient treated with antithyroid drugs. The clonotype was recovered from a woman aged 25 to 45 with Graves disease. The chain links TRBV5-1 to TRBJ2-7; D unclear. CDR3 sequence (DNA): TGCACCAGCAGCTTGTGGTTGGGGTTTTCGGGCAGGCTAACCTACGAGCAGTACTTC. Translating gives CTSSLWLGFSGRLTYEQYF.